A selection of T cell receptor beta chains follows, all from one sample in a study of Ad26.COV2.S vaccination and SARS-CoV-2 variants. The assay was immunoSEQ multiplex PCR, and TCRdb's table has in-frame clones only and misses some. The table includes roughly 350,000 clones, less than 90% detected once. Source: peripheral blood, taken in a trial of Ad26.COV2.S vaccine versus placebo. Receptor source: a person aged 18-60 years who received the Ad26.COV2.S COVID-19 vaccine or a placebo. Each CDR3 is given without its conserved first and last residue.

V,J,CDR3
TRBV3-1/TRBV3-2,TRBJ2-7,ASSQTDRYEQY
TRBV9,TRBJ1-6,ASSVVIGGYAPLH
TRBV7-2,TRBJ2-7,ASSLSAGGSYEQY
TRBV2,TRBJ1-2,ASSGDRGRDGYT
TRBV5-4,TRBJ2-7,ASSLESGRAYEQY
TRBV19,TRBJ1-5,ASKALWTESGYSNQPQH
TRBV7-6,TRBJ2-2,ASSHGQGNTGELF
TRBV6-5,TRBJ2-3,ASRPAGGTDTQY
TRBV9,TRBJ1-3,ASSVGDSGNTIY
TRBV7-9,TRBJ1-1,ASSLVQGAAEAF
TRBV19,TRBJ1-1,ASSTPPGTGNTEAF
TRBV19,TRBJ1-5,ASSSRQDQPQH
TRBV9,TRBJ2-3,ASSAIYRQGATDTQY
TRBV11-2,TRBJ1-2,ASRYGGYGYT
TRBV5-6,TRBJ1-5,ASSKLDRGGIQPQH
TRBV30,TRBJ1-1,AWIGQGMNTEAF